The present T cell receptor beta chain was sequenced within a study of patients and donors after allogeneic stem cell transplantation. This clonotype was observed a few times. Germline values: CDR1 MNHNS, CDR2 SASEGT. V shed 5 bases, J shed 2 bases, and the junction held 7 bases outside the gene matches. This CDR3 has 16 residues. TCRdb ran MiXCR on the RT-PCR reads and lists one entry per CDR3 protein. Here the sample spans roughly 150,000 distinct CDR3 sequences, about a quarter being singletons. The sequenced material came from blood, either unsorted or a sorted T cell fraction (not recorded which). The TCR comes from a human donor who was either an allogeneic HSCT recipient or a stem cell or donor lymphocyte infusion donor (not recorded which). It is not recorded whose cells these are; they may come from a transplant donor. The rearrangement links TRBV6-1 to TRBJ1-5, with 9 bases matching TRBD1. The DNA for the CDR3 is TGTGCCAGCAGTCTTACCCGGGACAGGGGCAATCAGCCCCAGCATTTT. Translated: CASSLTRDRGNQPQHF.